These T cell receptor beta chains were read from a single sample in a study of Ad26.COV2.S vaccination and SARS-CoV-2 variants. Some clones are missing from TCRdb's copy, which holds only in-frame ones; the method was immunoSEQ multiplex PCR. The sample records around 300,000 clones, about 89% being singletons. The specimen was peripheral blood, collected in a trial of Ad26.COV2.S vaccine versus placebo. The receptors stem from a person aged 18-60 years who received the Ad26.COV2.S COVID-19 vaccine or a placebo. CDR3s include the opening cysteine and the closing phenylalanine or tryptophan. The order of the fields is V gene, CDR3 length, J gene, clone size, D gene, CDR3 DNA, CDR3 protein. A D gene is named only where the DNA matches it firmly. For some rows the clone size is stated as once, few or many, or as a class when expanded; others skip it.

TRBV7-3	15	TRBJ1-2	once	TRBD1	TGTGCCAGCAGCTTAATGCCGGGACAGGGCTATGGCTACACCTTC	CASSLMPGQGYGYTF
TRBV6-1	17	TRBJ2-1	.	TRBD2	TGTGCCAGCAGTGACCCCGGGACTAGCGGGAGATTCGGTGAGCAGTTCTTC	CASSDPGTSGRFGEQFF
TRBV12-5	13	TRBJ2-7	.	.	TGTGCTAGTGGTTTGTCCGGGACCTACGAGCAGTACTTC	CASGLSGTYEQYF
TRBV5-1	18	TRBJ2-1	.	TRBD2	TGCGCCAGCAGCTCAGGTATAGTAGCGGGAGAGTCCTACAATGAGCAGTTCTTC	CASSSGIVAGESYNEQFF
TRBV10-3	13	TRBJ2-7	.	TRBD1	TGTGCCATCAGTGTAGACAGGGGCTACGAGCAGTACTTC	CAISVDRGYEQYF
TRBV7-2	17	TRBJ2-3	.	TRBD2	TGTGCCAGCAGCTTAGAACGGCGGGGGGCCCCCACAGATACGCAGTATTTT	CASSLERRGAPTDTQYF
TRBV6-2/TRBV6-3	18	TRBJ1-5	.	TRBD1	TGTGCCAGCAGTTACGGCTGGACAGGGACGTTTAGCAATCAGCCCCAGCATTTT	CASSYGWTGTFSNQPQHF
TRBV6-2/TRBV6-3	15	TRBJ2-5	many	.	TGTGCCAGCAGTTACGAATCCGGGTCCCAAGAGACCCAGTACTTC	CASSYESGSQETQYF
TRBV2	12	TRBJ1-1	.	.	TGTGCCAGCAGGAAAAGGAGCACTGAAGCTTTCTTT	CASRKRSTEAFF
TRBV27	19	TRBJ2-7	.	TRBD2	TGTGCCAGCAAGCAGCCCGGGAGGGCTAGCGGGCACCTCTCCTACGAGCAGTACTTC	CASKQPGRASGHLSYEQYF
TRBV6-6	12	TRBJ2-1	.	.	TGTGCCAGCAGTCGACGGAACAATGAGCAGTTCTTC	CASSRRNNEQFF
TRBV7-3	15	TRBJ2-2	.	.	TGTGCCAGCAGCTTAGGACAGGGAGGGGCCGGGGAGCTGTTTTTT	CASSLGQGGAGELFF
TRBV5-1	15	TRBJ1-2	.	.	TGCGCCAGCAGCTTGGTGCAGGGTATGGACTATGGCTACACCTTC	CASSLVQGMDYGYTF
TRBV18	15	TRBJ2-2	once	.	TGTGCCAGCTCACAACAGAACCCGAACACCGGGGAGCTGTTTTTT	CASSQQNPNTGELFF
TRBV19	16	TRBJ2-4	.	.	TGTGCCAGTAGTCCTCGAGCACAGGGCGGTGGTAGCATTCAGTACTTC	CASSPRAQGGGSIQYF
TRBV10-2	14	TRBJ2-7	.	TRBD2	TGCGCCAGCAGTGGGGCGGGGGGTATCTACGAGCAGTACTTC	CASSGAGGIYEQYF
TRBV18	13	TRBJ2-5	.	TRBD1	TGTGCCAGCTCACCGGGACAGGGAGAGACCCAGTACTTC	CASSPGQGETQYF
TRBV28	15	TRBJ1-4	.	.	TGTGCCAGCAGTTCCACAGGTGCAACTAATGAAAAACTGTTTTTT	CASSSTGATNEKLFF
TRBV7-9	12	TRBJ2-7	.	.	TGTGCCAGCAGCTACGGACAGTACGAGCAGTACTTC	CASSYGQYEQYF
TRBV19	15	TRBJ2-1	.	.	TGTGCCAGTAGTAAGGGGGACCCAGCCTACAATGAGCAGTTCTTC	CASSKGDPAYNEQFF
TRBV27	16	TRBJ1-5	.	.	TGTGCCAGCAGTTTAACGGGGCAGGGAGGCAATCAGCCCCAGCATTTT	CASSLTGQGGNQPQHF
TRBV3-1/TRBV3-2	14	TRBJ1-2	.	TRBD1	TGTGCCAGCAGCGGCCGGGACAGGGGATACGGCTACACCTTC	CASSGRDRGYGYTF
TRBV7-9	13	TRBJ2-7	once	TRBD1	TGTGCCAGCAGCGGGACAGTCTCCTACGAGCAGTACTTC	CASSGTVSYEQYF
TRBV6-2/TRBV6-3	12	TRBJ1-2	once	.	TGTGCCAGCAGTTACTCAGGGTATGGCTACACCTTC	CASSYSGYGYTF
TRBV10-2	14	TRBJ1-3	.	.	TGCGCCAGCAGCGAACAGGGCTCTGGAAACACCATATATTTT	CASSEQGSGNTIYF
TRBV7-9	13	TRBJ2-5	.	.	TGTGCCAGCAGCTTTGACACCCAAGAGACCCAGTACTTC	CASSFDTQETQYF
TRBV1	17	TRBJ2-7	.	.	TGCACCAGCAGCCAAGGCCGGGACAGGGGCAAATCCTACGAGCAGTACTTC	CTSSQGRDRGKSYEQYF
TRBV20-1	14	TRBJ2-2	.	.	TGCAGTGCTAGTGCAGGGGAGCACACCGGGGAGCTGTTTTTT	CSASAGEHTGELFF
TRBV7-8	17	TRBJ2-1	.	TRBD2	TGTGCCAGCAGCTCCCAGGGACTAGCGGGATTCTACAATGAGCAGTTCTTC	CASSSQGLAGFYNEQFF
TRBV7-8	18	TRBJ2-1	once	.	TGTGCCAGCAGCTTAGGTGCGTCCGGCCCCCTTTCCTACAATGAGCAGTTCTTC	CASSLGASGPLSYNEQFF
TRBV19	16	TRBJ2-7	.	.	TGTGCCAGTAGTATCTCCATAGCACAGATGGGATACGAGCAGTACTTC	CASSISIAQMGYEQYF
TRBV28	15	TRBJ1-4	.	.	TGTGCCAGCAGTTCGGCGGCGGCAGGGGATGAAAAACTGTTTTTT	CASSSAAAGDEKLFF
TRBV7-2	14	TRBJ1-1	.	.	TGTGCCAGCAGCTTTGCAGGGGTGAACACTGAAGCTTTCTTT	CASSFAGVNTEAFF
TRBV27	15	TRBJ2-2	once	.	TGTGCCAGCAGTTTATCTCGCGGGAACACCGGGGAGCTGTTTTTT	CASSLSRGNTGELFF
TRBV19	14	TRBJ1-1	.	.	TGTGCCAGTAGTATAGAAACGTCGAACACTGAAGCTTTCTTT	CASSIETSNTEAFF
TRBV15	14	TRBJ1-3	few	.	TGTGCCACCCGACAGGAGCCCTCTGGAAACACCATATATTTT	CATRQEPSGNTIYF
TRBV15	13	TRBJ2-4	.	TRBD1	TGTGCCACCAGCTCTCGGACAGGGTCTAGCGAGTACTTC	CATSSRTGSSEYF
TRBV23-1	24	TRBJ2-3	.	.	TGCGCCAGCAGTCATCCCCGACGGAGCCGAAAACTAAAAAGGTTGCGCTCCAGCAGTGATACGCAGTATTTT	CASSHPRRSRKLKRLRSSSDTQYF
TRBV10-1	13	TRBJ2-3	once	.	TGCGCCAGCAGTGAGTCCAGCGGAGATACGCAGTATTTT	CASSESSGDTQYF
TRBV18	12	TRBJ2-1	once	TRBD2	TGTGCCAGCTCACCAGGGGCGGGAGAGGAGTTCTTC	CASSPGAGEEFF
TRBV29-1	12	TRBJ2-7	.	TRBD1	TGCAGCGTCCGACAGGGGATGAGCGAGCAGTACTTC	CSVRQGMSEQYF
TRBV21-1	19	TRBJ1-2	.	.	TGTGCCAGCAGCCTCCCGGTAGGTACAGGGCCGGACTCCAACTATGGCTACACCTTC	CASSLPVGTGPDSNYGYTF
TRBV5-1	16	TRBJ1-5	few	TRBD1	TGCGCCAGCAGCTTGGGGACAGGGATAAGCAATCAGCCCCAGCATTTT	CASSLGTGISNQPQHF
TRBV25-1	14	TRBJ1-1	.	.	TGTGCCAGCAGTGAAAGGGGGTATTACACTGAAGCTTTCTTT	CASSERGYYTEAFF
TRBV28	15	TRBJ1-1	once	TRBD1	TGTGCCAGCAGTCCTACCGGGACAGGGCCCACTGAAGCTTTCTTT	CASSPTGTGPTEAFF
TRBV10-3	15	TRBJ2-6	.	.	TGTGCCATCAGTGAGGGCGGCTCTGGGGCCAACGTCCTGACTTTC	CAISEGGSGANVLTF
TRBV27	19	TRBJ2-2	.	TRBD2	TGTGCCAGCAGTCCCTCACTGGGGACTAGCGGAGAAAACACCGGGGAGCTGTTTTTT	CASSPSLGTSGENTGELFF
TRBV5-6	17	TRBJ2-5	.	TRBD2	TGTGCCAGCAGCTTTTTTACTAGCGGGCAGACGGGAGAGACCCAGTACTTC	CASSFFTSGQTGETQYF
TRBV19	18	TRBJ1-1	.	.	TGTGCCAGTAGTAAAAGTCTTCCAGGGGCCCGTGCCGGGACTGAAGCTTTCTTT	CASSKSLPGARAGTEAFF
TRBV5-6	13	TRBJ2-2	.	.	TGTGCCAGCAGCTTGGGGGACACCGGGGAGCTGTTTTTT	CASSLGDTGELFF
TRBV5-4	15	TRBJ2-1	.	TRBD2	TGTGCCAGCAGCCCGGGGGGGGGATCCTACAATGAGCAGTTCTTC	CASSPGGGSYNEQFF
TRBV7-9	17	TRBJ2-5	.	TRBD1	TGTGCCAGCAGCTTGGTCCGGGACAGCCCTATGGGGGAGACCCAGTACTTC	CASSLVRDSPMGETQYF
TRBV18	14	TRBJ1-2	.	.	TGTGCCAGCTCACCCGCGACACGGAACTCCGGCTACACCTTC	CASSPATRNSGYTF
TRBV11-2	17	TRBJ2-4	.	.	TGTGCCAGCAGCATAGGGGCCCCAGGGCTGGCCAAAAACATTCAGTACTTC	CASSIGAPGLAKNIQYF
TRBV3-1/TRBV3-2	12	TRBJ2-7	.	.	TGTGCCAGCAGCCGAGGGGGCTACGAGCAGTACTTC	CASSRGGYEQYF
TRBV19	14	TRBJ1-1	once	TRBD1	TGTGCCAGTACCCTGACAGGGGTCGACACTGAAGCTTTCTTT	CASTLTGVDTEAFF
TRBV6-2/TRBV6-3	16	TRBJ2-3	.	TRBD1	TGTGCCAGCAGTACCCCGGACAGGGGAGCGGCAGATACGCAGTATTTT	CASSTPDRGAADTQYF
TRBV7-2	15	TRBJ1-6	once	.	TGTGCCAGCAGCCCCCGACAAGTCGGGCTGTCACCCCTCCACTTT	CASSPRQVGLSPLHF
TRBV19	16	TRBJ1-6	few	TRBD1	TGTGCCAGTAGTATCGGGGACAGCCCACTAAATTCACCCCTCCACTTT	CASSIGDSPLNSPLHF